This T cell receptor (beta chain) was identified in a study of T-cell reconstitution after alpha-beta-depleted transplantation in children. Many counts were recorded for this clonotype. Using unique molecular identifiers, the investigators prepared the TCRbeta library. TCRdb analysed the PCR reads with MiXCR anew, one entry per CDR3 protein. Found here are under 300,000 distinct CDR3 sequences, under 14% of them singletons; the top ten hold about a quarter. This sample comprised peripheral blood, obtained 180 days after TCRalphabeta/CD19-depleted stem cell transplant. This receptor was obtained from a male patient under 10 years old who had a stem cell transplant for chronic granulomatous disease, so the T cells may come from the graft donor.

This CDR3 reads CASSPAVNTGELFF. The CDR3 DNA reads as TGTGCCAGCAGCCCAGCGGTGAACACCGGGGAGCTGTTTTTT. J is TRBJ2-2 and V is TRBV7-2; maybe TRBD2 (5 bases). V shed 5 bases and J shed 1 base, with 8 bases lying between them. The CDR3 covers 14 residues. Per the germline V gene, CDR1 is SGHTA and CDR2 is FQGNSA.